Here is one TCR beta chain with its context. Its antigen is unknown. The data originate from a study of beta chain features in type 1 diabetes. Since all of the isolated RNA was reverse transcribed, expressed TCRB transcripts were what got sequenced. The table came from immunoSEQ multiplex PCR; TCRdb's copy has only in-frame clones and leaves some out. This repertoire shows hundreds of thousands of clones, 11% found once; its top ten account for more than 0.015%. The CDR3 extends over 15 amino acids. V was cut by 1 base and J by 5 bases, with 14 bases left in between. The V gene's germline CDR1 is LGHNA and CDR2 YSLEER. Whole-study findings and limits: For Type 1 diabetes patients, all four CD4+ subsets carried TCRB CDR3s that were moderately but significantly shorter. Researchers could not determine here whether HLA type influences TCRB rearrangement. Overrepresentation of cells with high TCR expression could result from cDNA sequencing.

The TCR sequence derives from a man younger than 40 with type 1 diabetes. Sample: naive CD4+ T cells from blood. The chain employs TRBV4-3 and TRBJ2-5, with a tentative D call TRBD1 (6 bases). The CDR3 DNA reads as TGCGCCAGCAGCCAAGCGGCCAGGGGTCGGGAGACCCAGTACTTC. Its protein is CASSQAARGRETQYF.